This T cell receptor (beta chain) was profiled in a study of CD8 T cells in ankylosing spondylitis (dated by TCRdb to 2016 to 2017). Looking at the study overall: The study profiled T cell receptor beta repertoires in healthy donors and ankylosing spondylitis patients to find disease-linked TCR variants. The whole study cohort included 108 healthy donors and around 24 ankylosing spondylitis patients. Peripheral blood samples were taken, and synovial fluid was additionally collected from ankylosing spondylitis patients.

Results and caveats for the whole study, not just this receptor: Some motif variants were previously reported in synovial fluid and blood of reactive arthritis patients, suggesting common disease-initiation mechanisms. The disease-linked clones were reported as significantly enriched in matched synovial fluid samples from ankylosing spondylitis patients. A CD8+ phenotype was shown by the disease-linked clones, which were found at relatively low frequencies in peripheral blood. Blood from ankylosing spondylitis patients appeared to be characterized by a TCR beta motif composed of about eight highly homologous amino acid variants.

The sequencing machine was an Illumina HiSeq 2500. TCR beta libraries were prepared by quantitative 5'-RACE with molecular barcodes. The authors processed their data as follows. A new computational method, built on a probabilistic model of VDJ rearrangement, was used to identify disease-linked TCR variants. TCRdb redid the processing of the public reads, applying fastp at Q25 and MiXCR, and retained in-frame beta chains. CDR3 protein duplicates are merged, each entry listing the most common genes and DNA. Here the V and J calls rest on TCRdb's processing, not on the authors' analysis. For this sample there are around 250,000 distinct CDR3 sequences; about 10% appear just once. The ten largest clonotypes hold 6% to 8.5% of the sample. This clonotype came up a few times. No cognate antigen has been identified for it. Within one base of it there is no much larger clone, and no base qualities were kept.

The sequence derives from a male donor with ankylosing spondylitis or in good health (not recorded which). Sequencing was carried out using blood, either unsorted or a sorted T cell fraction (not recorded which).

Read as DNA, the sequence is TGTGCCAGTGGGGGGCCCAACAATGAGCAGTTCTTC. It is translated as CASGGPNNEQFF. Recombination linked TRBV2 to TRBJ2-1; the D gene is possibly TRBD1 or TRBD2, each agreeing over 6 bases. The CDR3 goes from the cysteine to the phenylalanine over 12 residues. Only the CDR3 portion is preserved as DNA: 36 bases, with reading frame beginning at the first base. V sheds 9 bases and J sheds 5 bases, leaving 11 bases between their ends. The germline V gene provides CDR1 SNHLY and CDR2 FYNNEI.